These 5 T cell receptor beta chains were sequenced from one sample in a study of blood T cells in healthy people across ages. A second PCR, run for roughly 7 to 12 cycles, used a sample-barcoded 5' primer plus a J-beta primer mix. MiXCR, applied by TCRdb to the 5' RACE reads, yields one record per CDR3 protein. The sample has about 1,500,000 distinct CDR3 sequences; under 30% are singletons. The source material was blood. Source of these receptors: a woman aged 25 to 45 in good health.

This clonotype was seen more than once but under ten times. This chain uses TRBV6-6 with TRBJ2-1; 10 nucleotides agree with TRBD2. V lost 5 bases and J lost 2; bases outside the gene matches: 9. From germline, CDR1 is MNHNY and CDR2 SVGAGI (reference sequence). This CDR3 has 17 amino acids. The CDR3 nucleotides are TGTGCCAGCAGTCGCCAAGGGAGCGGGGGGGCCTACAATGAGCAGTTCTTC. The encoded protein is CASSRQGSGGAYNEQFF.

The V call is TRBV14, the J call TRBJ2-4; perhaps TRBD2 as D (6 bases). Judging by the DNA end, TRBJ2-7 fits better; the J call may be wrong. The CDR3 length is 12 residues. CDR1 and CDR2 (germline): SGHDN, FVKESK. CDR3 sequence reads: CASAGEAVEQYF. As DNA, the CDR3 is TGTGCCAGCGCCGGGGAGGCGGTCGAGCAGTACTTC.

This clonotype was observed once. The CDR3 is CASSILGGGRSGYTF. The CDR3 bases are TGTGCCAGTAGTATACTCGGGGGAGGACGCTCTGGCTACACCTTC. The J gene is TRBJ1-2, the V gene TRBV19, with D perhaps matching TRBD1 (5 bases). The CDR3 is made up of 15 amino acids. The V end lost 2 bases, the J end lost 7 bases, and 17 bases lay between the germline ends. Germline loops: CDR1 LNHDA, CDR2 SQIVND (reference sequence).

This clonotype was counted a few times. The chain is built from TRBV29-1 and TRBJ1-2; no reliable D call. Germline CDR1 reads SQVTM; CDR2 reads ANQGSEA. The V gene lost 7 bases and the J gene lost 0 bases, with 12 bases spanning the gap. CDR3 length: 13 residues. CDR3 protein: CSGEAGANYGYTF. CDR3 coding DNA: TGCAGCGGCGAGGCAGGAGCTAACTATGGCTACACCTTC.

This clonotype was observed a few times. J is TRBJ2-3 and V is TRBV2; 7 bases map to TRBD1. In germline, CDR1 is SNHLY, CDR2 FYNNEI. The CDR3 has 13 amino acids. Unmatched junction bases numbered 3, after V lost 7 bases and J lost 2 bases. The CDR3 nucleotides are TGTGCCAGCAAGGGACAGTACACAGATACGCAGTATTTT. Encoded protein: CASKGQYTDTQYF.